A single sample is the source of the 21 T cell receptor beta chains below, sequenced in a study of cytomegalovirus exposure and HLA in healthy donors. The PCR had 60 Vbeta and 13 Jbeta primers. Method: immunoSEQ multiplex PCR; TCRdb's copy keeps in-frame clones and lacks some. The sample lists more than 85,000 clones; around 77% were seen once. Input material: PBMCs. These receptors all stem from a female donor in good health and CMV-seronegative.

The gene calls are TRBV11-3 and TRBJ2-2; 9 bases are shared with TRBD2. CDR3 size: 18 residues. V shed 1 base and J 6 bases; nucleotides not matched to a gene: 12. Germline-derived CDR1 and CDR2 are SGHNT and YENEEA. Here the CDR3 DNA reads TGTGCCAGCAGCTTAGTCGCTAGCGGGGACGCCATCGCCGGGGAGCTGTTTTTT. Residues: CASSLVASGDAIAGELFF.

The J gene is TRBJ2-3, the V gene TRBV9, with D possibly matching TRBD1 (6 bases). V lost 0 bases and J 10 bases, leaving 9 bases between the germline ends. This CDR3 region has 12 residues. The germline gives CDR1 SGDLS, CDR2 YYNGEE. This chain's CDR3 is CASSVEQGAQYF. CDR3 bases: TGTGCCAGCAGCGTAGAACAGGGAGCGCAGTATTTT. The full variable domain, rest sourced from reference TRBV9 and TRBJ2-3, is DSGVTQTPKHLITATGQRVTLRCSPRSGDLSVYWYQQSLDQGLQFLIQYYNGEERAKGNILERFSAQQFPDLHSELNLSSLELGDSALYFCASSVEQGAQYFGPGTRLTVL.

V usage is TRBV7-8 and J usage is TRBJ2-7; maybe TRBD2 (6 bases). V was shortened by 1 base and J by 1 base, with 8 bases between the two germline ends. The CDR3 is 14 amino acids. Germline assignment: CDR1 SGHVS and CDR2 FQNEAQ. DNA of the CDR3: TGTGCCAGCAGCTTAGGGGGGGTGTCCTACGAGCAGTACTTC. Amino acid sequence: CASSLGGVSYEQYF. Supplemented by reference TRBV7-8 and TRBJ2-7, the full variable domain reads GAGVSQSPRYKVAKRGQDVALRCDPISGHVSLFWYQQALGQGPEFLTYFQNEAQLDKSGLPSDRFFAERPEGSVSTLKIQRTQQEDSAVYLCASSLGGVSYEQYFGPGTRLTVT.

The V gene is TRBV7-3, the J gene TRBJ2-5, with D tentatively TRBD1 (6 bases). Germline CDR1 is SGHTA and CDR2 is FQGTGA. V was cut by 5 bases and J by 3 bases, with 10 bases left in between. The CDR3 sequence is 13 residues long. In DNA form, the CDR3 reads TGTGCCAGCAGCAAGGGGGAGAAAGAGACCCAGTACTTC. Protein sequence: CASSKGEKETQYF.

This clone appeared a single time. This rearrangement joins TRBV30 to TRBJ2-2, with a tentative D call TRBD1 (6 bases). CDR3 length: 16 amino acids. V was pared by 1 base and J by 5 bases, with 17 bases between. The V gene's germline CDR1 is GTSNPN and CDR2 SVGIG (reference sequence). The CDR3 sequence is CAWSDPRTALTGELFF. CDR3 DNA sequence: TGTGCCTGGAGTGACCCCCGGACAGCCCTTACCGGGGAGCTGTTTTTT.

This clone was seen just once. The J gene is TRBJ2-4, the V gene TRBV5-6; no firm D call. This CDR3 has 16 residues. Germline CDR1 SGHDT, CDR2 YYEEEE. Trimming cost V 1 base and J 4 bases, with 15 bases left between them. DNA of the CDR3: TGTGCCAGCAGCTTGCTTGGTCAGACTTCGAAAAACATTCAGTACTTC. Protein: CASSLLGQTSKNIQYF.

Only a few counts were recorded for this clone. V usage is TRBV21-1 and J usage is TRBJ2-1; the listed D gene, TRBD2, was not tested against the DNA. TRBV21-1 is a listed pseudogene. This CDR3 is 13 amino acids long. This CDR3 is CASSKAFRTGQFF. The CDR3, as DNA: TGTGCCAGCAGCAAAGCGTTTAGGACTGGGCAGTTCTTC.

In this sample, this clone turned up a few times. The chain employs TRBV6-1 and TRBJ2-7; D perhaps matches TRBD1 (5 bases). The germline gives CDR1 MNHNS, CDR2 SASEGT. Trimming pared 6 bases from V and 4 bases from J, leaving 13 bases between. The CDR3 totals 13 residues. CDR3 DNA: TGTGCCAGCAGCCCAGTTAGGGGTTACGAGCAGTACTTC. It specifies CASSPVRGYEQYF.

This clone was found once. This chain connects TRBV9 to TRBJ1-2; the D gene is possibly TRBD1 (5 bases). Per the germline V gene, CDR1 is SGDLS and CDR2 is YYNGEE. Trimming took 3 bases from V and 6 from J, leaving 15 bases between them. The length of the CDR3 is 14 residues. Here the CDR3 reads CASSAGGGWDGYTF. For the CDR3, the DNA is TGTGCCAGCAGCGCCGGGGGGGGATGGGATGGCTACACCTTC.

V is TRBV19 and J is TRBJ2-3, with D possibly matching TRBD2 (6 bases). The ends were cut back, 3 bases at V and 0 bases at J, with 10 bases in the middle. This CDR3 region has 15 residues. Germline V CDR1 and CDR2: LNHDA, SQIVND (reference sequence). CDR3 bases: TGTGCCAGTAGTATCGGGGGTGGAAGCACAGATACGCAGTATTTT. Translating gives CASSIGGGSTDTQYF.

V is TRBV14 and J is TRBJ2-7; D uncertain. V was trimmed by 1 base and J by 3 bases, leaving 10 bases between them. CDR3 length: 14 amino acids. CDR1 and CDR2 from the germline V gene are SGHDN and FVKESK. This chain's CDR3 is CASSQGSGSYEQYF. Here the CDR3 DNA reads TGTGCCAGCAGCCAAGGTTCAGGAAGCTACGAGCAGTACTTC.

As for this clone: At one boundary the junction diverges from the germline segment, which might be a read error. The gene calls are TRBV7-7 and TRBJ2-1; 10 bases are shared with TRBD1. The CDR3 is 16 residues long. From germline, CDR1 is SSHAT and CDR2 FNYEAQ (reference sequence). CDR3 sequence (DNA): TGTGCTAGCAGCGAGGGACAGGGGAGCTCCTACAATGAGCAGTTCTTC. Its protein product is CASSEGQGSSYNEQFF.

This clone came up once. CDR3 bases: TGTGCCAGCAACCACCAGACAGGGGGTAACTATGGCTACACCTTC. Protein sequence: CASNHQTGGNYGYTF. The V and J genes are TRBV7-2 and TRBJ1-2; 9 bases agree with TRBD1. Per germline, CDR1 SGHTA and CDR2 FQGNSA. This CDR3 spans 15 amino acids. V lost 7 bases, J lost 1 base, and 7 bases stayed unmatched. Full variable domain (remainder filled in from reference TRBV7-2 and TRBJ1-2): GAGVSQSPSNKVTEKGKDVELRCDPISGHTALYWYRQSLGQGLEFLIYFQGNSAPDKSGLPSDRFSAERTGGSVSTLTIQRTQQEDSAVYLCASNHQTGGNYGYTFGSGTRLTVV.

The chain employs TRBV25-1 and TRBJ2-7, with D perhaps TRBD2 (7 bases). Germline loops: CDR1 MGHDK, CDR2 SYGVNS. This CDR3 comprises 15 residues. With 1 base removed from V and 2 bases from J, the gap between germline ends came to 12 bases. CDR3 nucleotide sequence: TGTGCCAGCAGTGAATCCCGCGGGGGCCCCTACGAGCAGTACTTC. Its protein product is CASSESRGGPYEQYF.

This chain connects TRBV4-2 to TRBJ2-5; 8 bases map to TRBD2. Germline trimming cut 0 bases from V and 6 bases from J; bases unmatched to any gene: 12. CDR3 length equals 17 residues. Germline V lookup: CDR1 LGHNA, CDR2 YNFKEQ. The CDR3 loop reads CASSQDSGGGFWKTQYF. The CDR3 DNA reads as TGTGCCAGCAGCCAAGATAGTGGCGGGGGGTTTTGGAAGACCCAGTACTTC.

This clone was counted a few times. This chain connects TRBV2 to TRBJ2-1; 10 bases match TRBD2. Germline V lookup: CDR1 SNHLY, CDR2 FYNNEI. J lost 8 bases, V lost 5 bases, and 6 bases had no gene match. The CDR3 sequence is 14 residues long. The CDR3 DNA reads TGTGCCAGCAGTCCCCTAGCGGGAGTGGATGAGCAGTTCTTC. This translates into CASSPLAGVDEQFF.

The genes are TRBV27 and TRBJ2-3; 12 positions match TRBD2. The germline V gene has CDR1 MNHEY and CDR2 SMNVEV (reference sequence). This CDR3 is built from 20 residues. With 6 bases clipped from V and 0 bases from J, the junction kept 16 bases outside the gene matches. CDR3 loop: CASRGGHGTSGRSSTDTQYF. The CDR3 nucleotides read TGTGCCAGCAGGGGGGGCCACGGGACTAGCGGGCGCTCTAGCACAGATACGCAGTATTTT.

This chain links TRBV6-1 with TRBJ2-7; 8 positions agree with TRBD2. The CDR3 loop spans 15 amino acids. The junction had 10 bases not matched to a gene; V was cut back by 5 bases and J by 4 bases. In germline, CDR1 is MNHNS, CDR2 SASEGT. Written as DNA, the CDR3 is TGTGCCAGCAGTTTTGGCGGGGGGCCGATATACGAGCAGTACTTC. This sequence encodes CASSFGGGPIYEQYF.

V gene TRBV5-4 combines with J gene TRBJ1-2; D unresolved. The CDR3 sequence is 14 residues long. V was trimmed by 0 bases and J by 7 bases, leaving 13 bases between them. Germline assignment: CDR1 SGHNT and CDR2 YYREEE (reference sequence). CDR3 sequence: CASSLAGDGVGYTF. CDR3 in DNA: TGTGCCAGCAGCTTGGCCGGTGACGGGGTTGGCTACACCTTC.

V is TRBV19 and J is TRBJ2-5; 10 bases agree with TRBD1. Per germline, CDR1 LNHDA and CDR2 SQIVND (reference sequence). The CDR3 sequence is 13 residues long. Trimming removed 4 bases from V and 11 bases from J; junction bases left unmatched: 7. In DNA, the CDR3 is TGTGCCAGTAGTACCGGGACAGGGGTCCGGCAGTACTTC. Protein sequence: CASSTGTGVRQYF.

The V gene is TRBV7-9, the J gene TRBJ1-1; D is ambiguous. The V end was cut by 1 base, the J end by 4 bases, with 10 bases between. Germline CDR1 reads SEHNR; CDR2 reads FQNEAQ (reference sequence). The CDR3 extends over 14 amino acids. CDR3 sequence reads: CASSLESRGTEAFF. In DNA, the CDR3 is TGTGCCAGCAGCTTAGAGTCTCGGGGCACTGAAGCTTTCTTT.